The rows below give T cell receptor beta chains drawn from one sample of a study of T cells and Merkel cell carcinoma outcomes. This table comes from immunoSEQ multiplex PCR, and its TCRdb copy is limited to in-frame clones, with some not included. The sample consists of about 1,400 clones, around 90% of them appearing once. What was sequenced was tumor tissue from Merkel cell carcinoma. The origin of the receptors is a human donor with Merkel cell carcinoma. Both conserved end residues are part of each CDR3. Rows give clone size only sometimes, using once, few, many, or a class for an expanded clone.

v_call clone_size cdr3_aa
TRBV11-1 . CASSLGRDRNSGANVLTF
TRBV7-6 . CASSLDGRSIGEQFF
TRBV9 . CASSAGQGFEAFF
TRBV7-9 once CASSFPVAGTPKETQYF
TRBV7-9 . CASSLVGGDIQYF
TRBV9 . CASSVGTGGPDEQYF
TRBV9 . CASSVGVPSEQYF
TRBV7-9 . CASSPGTHYEQYF
TRBV10-3 . CAISGISYEQYF
TRBV7-9 . CASSSTGDYKNIQYF
TRBV7-8 . CASNGKAGEGTTEAFF
TRBV7-9 . CASSLAYRGHYGYTF
TRBV2 . CASSYASYNEQFF
TRBV5-1 . CASNLIVAGAQETQYF
TRBV6-5 . CASSLGPVGTQYF
TRBV11-3 . CASSSDSDEQFF
TRBV27 . CASSQQGANYGYTF
TRBV5-1 . CASSLDGQGGNTEAFF
TRBV19 . CASSRKGQRSDTQYF
TRBV5-4 . CASSLSAGNYGYTF
TRBV5-1 . CASSRDGNTEAFF
TRBV30 once CALESQDEKLFF
TRBV30 once CAWSLRMNTEAFF
TRBV9 . CASSTSGGLDTQYF
TRBV7-8 . CASSPSWANYNEQFF
TRBV19 . CASTGQVGLEQYF
TRBV5-4 . CASSLQGGSYNEQFF
TRBV6-4 . CASSDSSWPKRAFF
TRBV10-3 . CATGTGLKETQYF
TRBV7-7 . CASSPTGQKDEQFF
TRBV9 . CASSPSTRIQETQYF
TRBV18 . CASSPPADIGYTF
TRBV7-9 . CASTTSGESDTQYF
TRBV7-9 . CASGVDEQFF
TRBV29-1 . CSANRATNTEAFF